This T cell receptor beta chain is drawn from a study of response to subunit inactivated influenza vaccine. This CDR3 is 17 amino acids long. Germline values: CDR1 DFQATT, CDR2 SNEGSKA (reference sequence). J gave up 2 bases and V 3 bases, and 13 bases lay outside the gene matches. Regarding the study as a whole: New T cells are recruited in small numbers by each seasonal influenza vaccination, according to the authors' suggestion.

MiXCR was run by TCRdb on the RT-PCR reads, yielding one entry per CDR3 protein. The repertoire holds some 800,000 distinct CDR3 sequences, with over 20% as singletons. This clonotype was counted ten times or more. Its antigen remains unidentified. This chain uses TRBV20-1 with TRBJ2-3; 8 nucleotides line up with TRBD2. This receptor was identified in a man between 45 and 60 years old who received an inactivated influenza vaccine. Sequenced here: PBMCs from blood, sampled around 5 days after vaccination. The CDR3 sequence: CSASEATLADYTDTQYF. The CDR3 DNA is TGCAGTGCTAGTGAGGCGACACTAGCGGATTACACAGATACGCAGTATTTT.